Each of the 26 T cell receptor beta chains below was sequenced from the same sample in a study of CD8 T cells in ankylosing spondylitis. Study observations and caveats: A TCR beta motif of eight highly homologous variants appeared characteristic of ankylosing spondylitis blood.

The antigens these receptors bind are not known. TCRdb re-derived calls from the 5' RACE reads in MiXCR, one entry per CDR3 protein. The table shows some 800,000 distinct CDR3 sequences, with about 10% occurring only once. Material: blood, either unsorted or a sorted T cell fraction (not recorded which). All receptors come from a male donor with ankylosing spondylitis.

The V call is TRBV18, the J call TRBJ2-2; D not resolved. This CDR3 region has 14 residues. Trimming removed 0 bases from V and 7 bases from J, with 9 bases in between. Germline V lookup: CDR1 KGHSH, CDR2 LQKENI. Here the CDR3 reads CASSPPAQLGELFF. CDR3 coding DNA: TGTGCCAGCTCACCACCGGCTCAGCTCGGGGAGCTGTTTTTT.

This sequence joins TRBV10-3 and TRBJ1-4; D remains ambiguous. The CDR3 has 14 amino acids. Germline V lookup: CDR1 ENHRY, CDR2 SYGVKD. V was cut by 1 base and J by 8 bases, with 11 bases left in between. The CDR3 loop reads CAISELSVGEKLFF. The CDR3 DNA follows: TGTGCCATCAGTGAGTTGTCTGTAGGGGAAAAACTGTTTTTT.

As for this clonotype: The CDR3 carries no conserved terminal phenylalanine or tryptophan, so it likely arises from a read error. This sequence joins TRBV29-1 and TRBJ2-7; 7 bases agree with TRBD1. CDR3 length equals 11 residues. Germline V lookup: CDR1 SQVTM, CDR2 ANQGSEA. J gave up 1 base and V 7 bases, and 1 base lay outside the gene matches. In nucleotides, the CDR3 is TGCAGCGGGGGACAGTCCTACGAGCAGTACCTC. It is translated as CSGGQSYEQYL.

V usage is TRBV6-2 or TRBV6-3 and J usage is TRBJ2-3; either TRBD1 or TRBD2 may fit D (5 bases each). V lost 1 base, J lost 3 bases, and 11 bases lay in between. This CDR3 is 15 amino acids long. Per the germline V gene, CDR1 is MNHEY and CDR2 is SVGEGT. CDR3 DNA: TGTGCCAGCAGTTACTGGTCGGGACGTACAGATACGCAGTATTTT. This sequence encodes CASSYWSGRTDTQYF.

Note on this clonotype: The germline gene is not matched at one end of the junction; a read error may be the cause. The CDR3 coding sequence is TGTACCAGTGGGTTCAGGGGTACAGATACGCAGTATTTT. It translates to CTSGFRGTDTQYF. The chain carries TRBV5-4 and TRBJ2-3, with a possible D match to TRBD1 (6 bases). The CDR3 sequence is 13 residues long. Looked up from germline, CDR1 is SGHNT and CDR2 is YYREEE (reference sequence).

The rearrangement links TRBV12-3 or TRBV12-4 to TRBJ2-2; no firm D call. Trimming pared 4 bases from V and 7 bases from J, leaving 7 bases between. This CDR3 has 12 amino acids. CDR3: CASSSRHGELFF. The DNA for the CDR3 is TGTGCCAGCAGTTCACGGCACGGGGAGCTGTTTTTT.

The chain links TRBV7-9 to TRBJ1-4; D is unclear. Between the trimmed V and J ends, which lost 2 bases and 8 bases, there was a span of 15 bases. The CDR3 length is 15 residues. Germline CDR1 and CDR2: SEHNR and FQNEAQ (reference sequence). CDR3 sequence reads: CASSLFVPLGEKLFF. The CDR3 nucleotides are TGTGCCAGCAGCTTATTCGTCCCGCTAGGCGAAAAACTGTTTTTT.

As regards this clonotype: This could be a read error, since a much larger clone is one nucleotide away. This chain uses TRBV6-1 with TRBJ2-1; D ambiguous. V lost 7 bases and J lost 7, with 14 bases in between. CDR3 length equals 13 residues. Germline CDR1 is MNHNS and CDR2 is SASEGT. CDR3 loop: CASKHRYVNEQFF. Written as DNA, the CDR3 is TGTGCCAGCAAGCATCGTTATGTAAATGAGCAGTTCTTC.

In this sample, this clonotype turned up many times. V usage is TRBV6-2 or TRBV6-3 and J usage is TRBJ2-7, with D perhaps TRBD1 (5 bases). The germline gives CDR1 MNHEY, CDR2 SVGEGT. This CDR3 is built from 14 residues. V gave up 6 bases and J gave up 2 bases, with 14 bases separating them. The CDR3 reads CASRPQLTAYEQYF. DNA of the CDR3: TGTGCCAGCAGACCTCAGCTGACAGCCTACGAGCAGTACTTC.

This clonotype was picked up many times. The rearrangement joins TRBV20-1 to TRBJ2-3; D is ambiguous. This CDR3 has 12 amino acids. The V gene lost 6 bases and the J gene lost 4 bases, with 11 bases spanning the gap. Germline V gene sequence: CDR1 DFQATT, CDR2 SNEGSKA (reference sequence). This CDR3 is CSAPPHSDTQYF. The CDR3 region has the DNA TGCAGTGCCCCCCCGCATTCAGATACGCAGTATTTT.

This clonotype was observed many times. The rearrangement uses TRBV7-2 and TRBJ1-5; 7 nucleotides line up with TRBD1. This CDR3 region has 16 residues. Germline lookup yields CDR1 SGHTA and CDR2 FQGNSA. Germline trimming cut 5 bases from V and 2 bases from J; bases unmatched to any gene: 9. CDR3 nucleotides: TGTGCCAGCAGCCCCGAGGGGGCGTATGGCAATCAGCCCCAGCATTTT. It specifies CASSPEGAYGNQPQHF. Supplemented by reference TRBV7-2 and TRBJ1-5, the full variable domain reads GAGVSQSPSNKVTEKGKDVELRCDPISGHTALYWYRQSLGQGLEFLIYFQGNSAPDKSGLPSDRFSAERTGGSVSTLTIQRTQQEDSAVYLCASSPEGAYGNQPQHFGDGTRLSIL.

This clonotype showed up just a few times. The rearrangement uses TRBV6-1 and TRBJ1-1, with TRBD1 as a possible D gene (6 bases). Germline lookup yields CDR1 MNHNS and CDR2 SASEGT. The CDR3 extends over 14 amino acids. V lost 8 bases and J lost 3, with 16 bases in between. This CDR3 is CASQIPGADTEAFF. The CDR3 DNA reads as TGTGCCAGCCAGATCCCGGGGGCGGACACTGAAGCTTTCTTT.

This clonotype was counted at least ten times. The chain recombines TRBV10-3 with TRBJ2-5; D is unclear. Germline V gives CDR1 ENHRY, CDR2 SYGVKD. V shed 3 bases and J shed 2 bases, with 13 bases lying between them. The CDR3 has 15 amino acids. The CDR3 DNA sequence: TGTGCCATCAGTGATCGGGCAGATCTACAAGAGACCCAGTACTTC. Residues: CAISDRADLQETQYF.

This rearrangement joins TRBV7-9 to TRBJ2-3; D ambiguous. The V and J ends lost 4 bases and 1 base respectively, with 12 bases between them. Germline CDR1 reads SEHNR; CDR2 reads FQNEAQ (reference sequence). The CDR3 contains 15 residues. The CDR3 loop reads CASSSVMGGTDTQYF. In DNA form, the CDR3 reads TGTGCCAGCAGCTCCGTGATGGGCGGCACAGATACGCAGTATTTT.

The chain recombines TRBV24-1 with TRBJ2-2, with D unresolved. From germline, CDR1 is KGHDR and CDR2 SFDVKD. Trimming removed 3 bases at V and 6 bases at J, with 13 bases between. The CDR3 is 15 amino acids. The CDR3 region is CATSDRGPGAGELFF. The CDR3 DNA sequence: TGTGCCACCAGTGATAGAGGACCCGGAGCCGGGGAGCTGTTTTTT.

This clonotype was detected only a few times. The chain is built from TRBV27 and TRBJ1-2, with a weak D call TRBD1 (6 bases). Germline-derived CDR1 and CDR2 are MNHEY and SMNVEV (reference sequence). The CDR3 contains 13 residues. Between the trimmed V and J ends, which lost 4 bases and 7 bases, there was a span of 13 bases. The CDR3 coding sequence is TGTGCCAGCAGTTGGGGGGGCGAGGGTGGCTACACCTTC. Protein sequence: CASSWGGEGGYTF.

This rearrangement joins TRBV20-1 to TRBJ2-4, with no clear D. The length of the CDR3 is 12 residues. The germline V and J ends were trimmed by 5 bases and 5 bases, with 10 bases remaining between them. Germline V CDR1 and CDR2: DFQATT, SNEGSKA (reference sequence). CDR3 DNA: TGCAGTGCTTATCCCCTGGAAAACATTCAGTACTTC. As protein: CSAYPLENIQYF.

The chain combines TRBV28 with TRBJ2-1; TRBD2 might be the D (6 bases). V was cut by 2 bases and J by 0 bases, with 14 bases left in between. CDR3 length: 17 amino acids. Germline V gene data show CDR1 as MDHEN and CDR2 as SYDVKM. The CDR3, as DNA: TGTGCCAGCAGTTTACCGTGGCGGGGCCGCTCCTACAATGAGCAGTTCTTC. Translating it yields CASSLPWRGRSYNEQFF. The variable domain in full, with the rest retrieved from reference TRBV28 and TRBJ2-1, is DVKVTQSSRYLVKRTGEKVFLECVQDMDHENMFWYRQDPGLGLRLIYFSYDVKMKEKGDIPEGYSVSREKKERFSLILESASTNQTSMYLCASSLPWRGRSYNEQFFGPGTRLTVL.

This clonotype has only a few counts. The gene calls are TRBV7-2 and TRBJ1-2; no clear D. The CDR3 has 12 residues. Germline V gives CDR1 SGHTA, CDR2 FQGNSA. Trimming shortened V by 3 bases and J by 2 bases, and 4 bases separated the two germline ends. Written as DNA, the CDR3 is TGTGCCAGCAGCTTTATGAACTATGGCTACACCTTC. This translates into CASSFMNYGYTF.

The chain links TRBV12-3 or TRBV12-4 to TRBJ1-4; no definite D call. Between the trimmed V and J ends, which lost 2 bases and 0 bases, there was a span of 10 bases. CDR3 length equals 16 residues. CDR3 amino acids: CASSLLWGATNEKLFF. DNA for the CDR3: TGTGCCAGCAGTTTATTATGGGGTGCAACTAATGAAAAACTGTTTTTT.

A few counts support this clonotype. Here the CDR3 reads CASSLIGLTDTQYF. CDR3 sequence (DNA): TGTGCCAGCAGCTTGATTGGGCTCACAGATACGCAGTATTTT. This chain links TRBV7-2 with TRBJ2-3, with D hard to call. This CDR3 has 14 amino acids. Deletions cut 3 bases from V and 2 bases from J, with 9 bases between. From germline, CDR1 is SGHTA and CDR2 FQGNSA.

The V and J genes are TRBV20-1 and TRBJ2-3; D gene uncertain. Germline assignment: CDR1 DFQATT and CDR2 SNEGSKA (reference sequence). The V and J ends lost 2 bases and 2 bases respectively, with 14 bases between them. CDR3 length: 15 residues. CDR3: CSARRTASITDTQYF. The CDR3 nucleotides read TGCAGTGCTAGAAGGACGGCCTCTATCACAGATACGCAGTATTTT.

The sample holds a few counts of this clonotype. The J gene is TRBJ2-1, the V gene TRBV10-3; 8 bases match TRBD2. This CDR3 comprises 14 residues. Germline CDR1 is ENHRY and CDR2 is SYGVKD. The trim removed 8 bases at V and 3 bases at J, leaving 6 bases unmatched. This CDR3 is CAIGSGSSYNEQFF. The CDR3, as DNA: TGTGCCATCGGGAGCGGGAGTAGCTACAATGAGCAGTTCTTC.

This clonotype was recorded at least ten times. The CDR3 here is CSVEVMGHGYF. The CDR3 coding sequence is TGCAGCGTTGAAGTTATGGGACATGGGTACTTC. The rearrangement joins TRBV29-1 to TRBJ2-7, with a weak D call TRBD1 (6 bases). Germline V lookup: CDR1 SQVTM, CDR2 ANQGSEA. Deletions cut 1 base from V and 12 bases from J, with 13 bases between. The CDR3 length is 11 residues.

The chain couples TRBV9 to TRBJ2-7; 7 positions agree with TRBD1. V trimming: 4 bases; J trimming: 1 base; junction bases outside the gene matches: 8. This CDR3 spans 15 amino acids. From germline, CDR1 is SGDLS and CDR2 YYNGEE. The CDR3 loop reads CASSLLGDSSYEQYF. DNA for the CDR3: TGTGCCAGCAGCCTATTGGGGGACAGTTCCTACGAGCAGTACTTC.

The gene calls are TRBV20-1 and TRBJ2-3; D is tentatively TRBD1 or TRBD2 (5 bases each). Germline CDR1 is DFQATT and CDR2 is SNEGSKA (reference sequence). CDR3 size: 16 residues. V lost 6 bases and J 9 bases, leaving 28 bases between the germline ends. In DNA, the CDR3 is TGCAGTGCCATCACCCCAGGGAACGGGGAGATAACAACGCAGTATTTT. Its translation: CSAITPGNGEITTQYF.